This is a list of T cell receptor beta chains from one sample in a study of glioma-infiltrating T cells. From the multiplex PCR reads, TCRdb called clonotypes with MiXCR, one entry per CDR3 protein. The sample records approximately 120,000 distinct CDR3 sequences, less than 30% being singletons. The material sequenced was glioma tissue, nonneoplastic brain tissue, or PBMCs (not recorded which). These receptors came from a human donor with low-grade glioma or glioblastoma, undergoing nonglioma brain surgery, or in good health (not recorded which). The CDR3 runs from the conserved cysteine through the conserved F or W.

V	J	CDR3
TRBV4-1	TRBJ1-5	CASSQDILEPLQPQHF
TRBV6-1	TRBJ1-3	CASNNLGNTIYF
TRBV20-1	TRBJ2-1	CSARDFNEQFF
TRBV18	TRBJ2-5	CASLPRGTTQETQYF
TRBV6-2/TRBV6-3	TRBJ1-3	CASSYPDLARGNTIYF
TRBV20-1	TRBJ2-3	CSLLDSSTDTQYF
TRBV6-1	TRBJ2-2	CASSSGAGELFF
TRBV10-3	TRBJ2-5	CAIRGQGAETQYF
TRBV28	TRBJ2-1	CASSFADSLNEQFF
TRBV4-3	TRBJ2-1	CASSQGGFPPGNEQFF
TRBV27	TRBJ2-7	CASSFLAGETYEQYF
TRBV20-1	TRBJ1-1	CSASKTGQTEAFF
TRBV6-2/TRBV6-3	TRBJ2-5	CASTRYRRDREFYETQYF
TRBV7-9	TRBJ2-1	CASSSLAGSYNEQFF
TRBV29-1	TRBJ2-1	CRHRATGTDEQFF
TRBV29-1	TRBJ1-5	CSVVSGSNQPQHF
TRBV28	TRBJ1-6	CASSLGYSYNSPLHF
TRBV28	TRBJ2-1	CASRIINNEQFF
TRBV5-4	TRBJ1-1	CAGSLVQGGTEAFF
TRBV9	TRBJ1-3	CASSSRGVSGNTIYF
TRBV5-1	TRBJ2-2	CASSPRLGTGELFF
TRBV29-1	TRBJ2-5	CSVETPWGSRIQETQYF
TRBV9	TRBJ1-3	CASSPRFGNTIYF
TRBV3-1	TRBJ2-3	CASSPLADTQYF
TRBV5-1	TRBJ1-4	CASSLGGSDEKLFF
TRBV20-1	TRBJ2-1	CSARANLVGVYNEQFF
TRBV20-1	TRBJ1-1	CSAVGALNTEASF
TRBV12-3/TRBV12-4	TRBJ2-7	CASSAPGQLAYEQYF
TRBV20-1	TRBJ1-6	CSARDLRSGSSYNSPLHF
TRBV6-1	TRBJ2-3	CASRTQGASDTQYF
TRBV2	TRBJ1-2	CASSGPTDDGYTF
TRBV27	TRBJ1-3	CASSLYGGSGNTIYF
TRBV4-1	TRBJ1-6	CASSQGPGISYNSPLHF
TRBV6-6	TRBJ1-3	CASSYSIGAVAGNTIYF
TRBV7-2	TRBJ1-1	CASSFNRILNTEAFF
TRBV7-2	TRBJ2-3	CASSSGRATDTQYF
TRBV29-1	TRBJ1-2	CSVERMNYGYTF
TRBV7-6	TRBJ2-1	CASSLRQTPEGEQFF
TRBV4-3	TRBJ1-1	CASSQEGVGGEAFF
TRBV7-8	TRBJ2-7	CASSSVKRSGSREQYF
TRBV7-2	TRBJ2-2	CASSVRGNTGELFF
TRBV5-1	TRBJ1-6	CASSSTSTGANSPLHF
TRBV7-9	TRBJ2-5	CASSLGVAGTKETQYF